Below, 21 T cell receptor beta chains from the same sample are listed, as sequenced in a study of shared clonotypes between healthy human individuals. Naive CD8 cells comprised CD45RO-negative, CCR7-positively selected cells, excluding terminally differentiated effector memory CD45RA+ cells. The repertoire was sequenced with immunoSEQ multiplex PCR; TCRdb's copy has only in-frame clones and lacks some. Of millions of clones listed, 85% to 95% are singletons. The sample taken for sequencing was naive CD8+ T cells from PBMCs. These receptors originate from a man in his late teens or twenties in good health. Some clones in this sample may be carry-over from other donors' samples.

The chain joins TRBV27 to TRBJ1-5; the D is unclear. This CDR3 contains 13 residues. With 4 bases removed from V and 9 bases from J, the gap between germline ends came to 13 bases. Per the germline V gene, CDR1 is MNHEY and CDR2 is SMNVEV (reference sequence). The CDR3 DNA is TGTGCCAGCAGTTGGGGAGCGGGATGGCCCCAGCATTTT. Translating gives CASSWGAGWPQHF.

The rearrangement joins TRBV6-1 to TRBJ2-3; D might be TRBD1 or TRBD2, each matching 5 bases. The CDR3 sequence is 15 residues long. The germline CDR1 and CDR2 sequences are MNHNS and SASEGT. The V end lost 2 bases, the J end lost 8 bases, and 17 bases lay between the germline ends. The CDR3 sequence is CASSEFRGAGGTQYF. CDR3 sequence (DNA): TGTGCCAGCAGTGAATTTCGAGGTGCTGGGGGTACGCAGTATTTT.

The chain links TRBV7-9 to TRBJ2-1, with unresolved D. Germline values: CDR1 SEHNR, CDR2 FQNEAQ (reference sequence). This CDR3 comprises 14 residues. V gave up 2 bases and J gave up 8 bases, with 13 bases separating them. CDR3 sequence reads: CASSLLSPKHEQFF. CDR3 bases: TGTGCCAGCAGCTTACTTAGCCCCAAGCATGAGCAGTTCTTC.

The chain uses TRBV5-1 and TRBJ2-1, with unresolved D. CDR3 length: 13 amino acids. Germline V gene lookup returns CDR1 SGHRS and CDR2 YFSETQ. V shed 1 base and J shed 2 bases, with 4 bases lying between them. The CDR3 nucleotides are TGCGCCAGCAGCTTGCCGACCTACAATGAGCAGTTCTTC. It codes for CASSLPTYNEQFF.

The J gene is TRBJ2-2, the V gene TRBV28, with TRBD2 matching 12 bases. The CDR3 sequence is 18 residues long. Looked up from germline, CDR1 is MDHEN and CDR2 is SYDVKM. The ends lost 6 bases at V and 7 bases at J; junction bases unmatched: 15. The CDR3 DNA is TGTGCCAGCAGCTTGAGCCTCCTAGCGGGAGGGCATAGCGGGGAGCTGTTTTTT. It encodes CASSLSLLAGGHSGELFF.

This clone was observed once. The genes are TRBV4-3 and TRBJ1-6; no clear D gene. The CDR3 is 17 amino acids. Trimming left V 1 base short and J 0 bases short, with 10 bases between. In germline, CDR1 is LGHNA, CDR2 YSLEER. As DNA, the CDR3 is TGCGCCAGCAGCCAAGGACACAAGAGCTCCTATAATTCACCCCTCCACTTT. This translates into CASSQGHKSSYNSPLHF.

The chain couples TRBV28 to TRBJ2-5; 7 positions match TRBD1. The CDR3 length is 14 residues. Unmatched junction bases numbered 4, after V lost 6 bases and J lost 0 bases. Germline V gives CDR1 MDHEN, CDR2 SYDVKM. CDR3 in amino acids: CASRSRGYQETQYF. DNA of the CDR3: TGTGCCAGCAGAAGCAGGGGGTACCAAGAGACCCAGTACTTC.

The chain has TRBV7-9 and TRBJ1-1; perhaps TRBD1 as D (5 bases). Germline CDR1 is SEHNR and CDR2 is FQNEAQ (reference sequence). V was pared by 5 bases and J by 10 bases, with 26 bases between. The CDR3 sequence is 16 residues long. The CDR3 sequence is CASSRRGSREDKGAFF. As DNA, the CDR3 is TGTGCCAGCAGCAGACGGGGATCCAGGGAGGATAAAGGAGCTTTCTTT.

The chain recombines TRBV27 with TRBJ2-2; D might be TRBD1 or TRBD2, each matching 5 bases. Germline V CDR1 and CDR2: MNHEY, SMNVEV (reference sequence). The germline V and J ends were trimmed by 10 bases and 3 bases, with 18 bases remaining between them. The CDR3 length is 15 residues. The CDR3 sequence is CATHLGLAYTGELFF. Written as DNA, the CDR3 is TGTGCCACCCACCTGGGGCTAGCTTACACCGGGGAGCTGTTTTTT.

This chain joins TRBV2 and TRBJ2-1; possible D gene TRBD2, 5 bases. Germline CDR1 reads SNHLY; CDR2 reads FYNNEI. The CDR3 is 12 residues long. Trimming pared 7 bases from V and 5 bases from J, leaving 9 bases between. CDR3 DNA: TGTGCCAGCAAGGCGGGTCACAATGAGCAGTTCTTC. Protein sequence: CASKAGHNEQFF.

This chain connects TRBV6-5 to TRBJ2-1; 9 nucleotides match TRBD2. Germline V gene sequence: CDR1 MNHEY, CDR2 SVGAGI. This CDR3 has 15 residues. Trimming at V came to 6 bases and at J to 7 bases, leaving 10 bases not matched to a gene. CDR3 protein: CASSQGREGRNEQFF. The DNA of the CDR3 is TGTGCCAGCAGCCAAGGGCGGGAGGGCCGAAATGAGCAGTTCTTC.

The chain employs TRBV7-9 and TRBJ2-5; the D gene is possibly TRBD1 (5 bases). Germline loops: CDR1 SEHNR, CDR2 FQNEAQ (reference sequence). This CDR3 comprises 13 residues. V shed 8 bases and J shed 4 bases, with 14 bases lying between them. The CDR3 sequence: CASAQPGRETQYF. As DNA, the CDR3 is TGTGCCAGCGCCCAGCCAGGGCGAGAGACCCAGTACTTC. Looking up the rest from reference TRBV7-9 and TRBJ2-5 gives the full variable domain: DTGVSQNPRHKITKRGQNVTFRCDPISEHNRLYWYRQTLGQGPEFLTYFQNEAQLEKSRLLSDRFSAERPKGSFSTLEIQRTEQGDSAMYLCASAQPGRETQYFGPGTRLLVL.

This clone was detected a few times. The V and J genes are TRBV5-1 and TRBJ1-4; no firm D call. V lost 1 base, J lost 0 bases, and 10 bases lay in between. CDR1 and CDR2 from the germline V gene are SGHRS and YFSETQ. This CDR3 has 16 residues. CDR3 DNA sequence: TGCGCCAGCAGCTTGCCAGAATATACAACTAATGAAAAACTGTTTTTT. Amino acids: CASSLPEYTTNEKLFF. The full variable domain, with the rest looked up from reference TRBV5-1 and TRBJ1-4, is KAGVTQTPRYLIKTRGQQVTLSCSPISGHRSVSWYQQTPGQGLQFLFEYFSETQRNKGNFPGRFSGRQFSNSRSEMNVSTLELGDSALYLCASSLPEYTTNEKLFFGSGTQLSVL.

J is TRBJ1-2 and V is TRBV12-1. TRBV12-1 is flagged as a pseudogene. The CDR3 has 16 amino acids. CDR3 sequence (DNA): TGTGCCAGCAGCGGGGAGCAGAGCCTATTCTACTATGGCTACACCTTC. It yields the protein CASSGEQSLFYYGYTF.

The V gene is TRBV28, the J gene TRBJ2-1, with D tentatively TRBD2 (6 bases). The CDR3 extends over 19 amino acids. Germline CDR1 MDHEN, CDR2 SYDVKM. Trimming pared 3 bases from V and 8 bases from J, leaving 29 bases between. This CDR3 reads CASSFSGGSNGGDYDEQFF. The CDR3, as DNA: TGTGCCAGCAGTTTTTCAGGAGGATCCAACGGAGGGGATTACGATGAGCAGTTCTTC.

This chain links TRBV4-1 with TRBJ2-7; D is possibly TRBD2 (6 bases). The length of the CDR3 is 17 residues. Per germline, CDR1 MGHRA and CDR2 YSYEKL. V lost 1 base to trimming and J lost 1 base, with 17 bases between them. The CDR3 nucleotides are TGCGCCAGCAGCCAAGGAGCCTCCGGGACTCGGTCCTACGAGCAGTACTTC. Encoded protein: CASSQGASGTRSYEQYF.

The CDR3 nucleotides read TGTGCCAGCAGCTTAATTGGGAGAGCTGAAGCTTTCTTT. Residues: CASSLIGRAEAFF. The chain joins TRBV7-3 to TRBJ1-1; D call uncertain. There are 13 residues in the CDR3. V was pared by 1 base and J by 6 bases, with 9 bases between. Germline CDR1 and CDR2: SGHTA and FQGTGA.

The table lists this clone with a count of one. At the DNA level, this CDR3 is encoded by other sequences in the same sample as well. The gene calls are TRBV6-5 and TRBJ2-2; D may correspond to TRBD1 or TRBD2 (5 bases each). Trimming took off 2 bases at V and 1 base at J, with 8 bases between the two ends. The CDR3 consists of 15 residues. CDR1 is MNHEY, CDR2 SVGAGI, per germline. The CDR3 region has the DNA TGTGCCAGCAGTTACACGAGGGGGAACACCGGGGAGCTGTTTTTT. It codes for CASSYTRGNTGELFF.

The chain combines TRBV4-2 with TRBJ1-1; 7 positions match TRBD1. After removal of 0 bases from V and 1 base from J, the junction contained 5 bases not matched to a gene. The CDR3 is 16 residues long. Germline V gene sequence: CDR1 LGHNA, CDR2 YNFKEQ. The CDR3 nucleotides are TGTGCCAGCAGCCAAGATGCACAGGGGAGGAACACTGAAGCTTTCTTT. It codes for CASSQDAQGRNTEAFF.

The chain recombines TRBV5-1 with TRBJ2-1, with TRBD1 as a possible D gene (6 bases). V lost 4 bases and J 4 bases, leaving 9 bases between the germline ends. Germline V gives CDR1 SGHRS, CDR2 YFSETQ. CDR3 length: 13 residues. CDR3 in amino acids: CASSVTGYNEQFF. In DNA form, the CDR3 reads TGCGCCAGCAGCGTGACAGGATACAATGAGCAGTTCTTC.

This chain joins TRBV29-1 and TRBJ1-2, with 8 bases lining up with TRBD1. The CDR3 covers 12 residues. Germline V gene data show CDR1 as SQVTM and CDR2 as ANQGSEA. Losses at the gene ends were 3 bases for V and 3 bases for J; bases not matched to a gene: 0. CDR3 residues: CSVEGQDYGYTF. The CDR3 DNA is TGCAGCGTTGAGGGACAGGACTATGGCTACACCTTC. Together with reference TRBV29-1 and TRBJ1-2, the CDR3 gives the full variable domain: SAVISQKPSRDICQRGTSLTIQCQVDSQVTMMFWYRQQPGQSLTLIATANQGSEATYESGFVIDKFPISRPNLTFSTLTVSNMSPEDSSIYLCSVEGQDYGYTFGSGTRLTVV.